The 21 T cell receptor beta chains reported below all come from one sample, sequenced in a study of cytomegalovirus exposure and HLA in healthy donors. PCR involved 60 Vbeta and 13 Jbeta primers. Profiling relied on immunoSEQ multiplex PCR, and the TCRdb table lists in-frame clones only, not all of them. The table has some 190,000 clones, roughly three quarters seen once. The sample comprised PBMCs. The receptors shown here come from a woman between 25 and 40 years old in good health and CMV-seropositive.

This clone was picked up a small number of times. The V and J genes are TRBV11-2 and TRBJ2-1; 11 bases are shared with TRBD1. Germline V gene sequence: CDR1 SGHAT, CDR2 FQNNGV. The CDR3 has 15 amino acids. With V trimmed by 4 bases and J by 3 bases, 2 bases remained unmatched. DNA for the CDR3: TGTGCCAGCAGCTCGGACAGGGGGCACTACAATGAGCAGTTCTTC. Protein sequence: CASSSDRGHYNEQFF. Variable domain in full (rest from reference TRBV11-2 and TRBJ2-1): EAGVAQSPRYKIIEKRQSVAFWCNPISGHATLYWYQQILGQGPKLLIQFQNNGVVDDSQLPKDRFSAERLKGVDSTLKIQPAKLEDSAVYLCASSSDRGHYNEQFFGPGTRLTVL.

Points on this clone: This specimen includes other DNA sequences encoding the same CDR3. The chain links TRBV6-5 to TRBJ2-2; 9 bases map to TRBD2. The CDR3 consists of 15 residues. Germline V gives CDR1 MNHEY, CDR2 SVGAGI. V gave up 6 bases and J gave up 2 bases; unmatched junction bases: 4. CDR3 sequence (DNA): TGTGCCAGCAGACCTAGCGGGGAAAACACCGGGGAGCTGTTTTTT. Translated: CASRPSGENTGELFF.

This clone turned up a few times. Other DNA variants within this sample encode the same CDR3. This rearrangement joins TRBV6-4 to TRBJ2-7; perhaps TRBD1 as D (5 bases). The germline V and J ends were trimmed by 6 bases and 2 bases, with 14 bases remaining between them. Germline loops: CDR1 MRHNA, CDR2 SNTAGT. CDR3 length: 14 amino acids. The CDR3 sequence: CASSEGVGPYEQYF. For the CDR3, the DNA is TGTGCCAGCAGCGAAGGGGTCGGACCCTACGAGCAGTACTTC.

The V gene is TRBV11-2, the J gene TRBJ2-1; no definite D call. Germline V gene lookup returns CDR1 SGHAT and CDR2 FQNNGV. This CDR3 contains 13 residues. V lost 4 bases and J 4 bases, leaving 8 bases between the germline ends. The DNA of the CDR3 is TGTGCCAGCAGCTCTTACCTATACAATGAGCAGTTCTTC. Protein sequence: CASSSYLYNEQFF.

The chain carries TRBV9 and TRBJ2-1, with TRBD2 matching 10 bases. Germline V lookup: CDR1 SGDLS, CDR2 YYNGEE. The CDR3 runs to 18 residues. The junction had 6 bases not matched to a gene; V was cut back by 0 bases and J by 0 bases. CDR3: CASSVGLAGVSSYNEQFF. DNA of the CDR3: TGTGCCAGCAGCGTAGGGCTAGCGGGGGTAAGCTCCTACAATGAGCAGTTCTTC.

The J gene is TRBJ2-2, the V gene TRBV7-6; TRBD2 might be the D (6 bases). CDR1 is SGHVS and CDR2 is FNYEAQ in the germline V gene. The length of the CDR3 is 14 residues. The ends were cut back, 7 bases at V and 2 bases at J, with 11 bases in the middle. CDR3 DNA: TGTGCCAGCAACCGGGACTCCAACACCGGGGAGCTGTTTTTT. It translates to CASNRDSNTGELFF. The complete variable domain, with remaining parts taken from reference TRBV7-6 and TRBJ2-2, reads GAGVSQSPRYKVTKRGQDVALRCDPISGHVSLYWYRQALGQGPEFLTYFNYEAQQDKSGLPNDRFSAERPEGSISTLTIQRTEQRDSAMYRCASNRDSNTGELFFGEGSRLTVL.

V and J are TRBV6-5 and TRBJ2-7; tentatively, D is TRBD1 (6 bases). Germline CDR1 and CDR2: MNHEY and SVGAGI. The germline V and J ends were trimmed by 8 bases and 1 base, with 12 bases remaining between them. This CDR3 has 13 residues. CDR3 nucleotide sequence: TGTGCCAGCGGGTCGGACAGATCCTACGAGCAGTACTTC. Its protein product is CASGSDRSYEQYF.

V and J are TRBV5-4 and TRBJ2-1; 8 bases line up with TRBD1. Germline V CDR1 and CDR2: SGHNT, YYREEE (reference sequence). The junction had 7 bases not matched to a gene; V was cut back by 5 bases and J by 0 bases. This CDR3 contains 16 residues. The DNA of the CDR3 is TGTGCCAGCAGTTCAGGGGGCCCGAGCTCCTACAATGAGCAGTTCTTC. This gives the protein CASSSGGPSSYNEQFF.

The CDR3 DNA sequence: TGTGCCAGCAGCCAAGATTTCGACTACTATAATTCACCCCTCCACTTT. Its translation is CASSQDFDYYNSPLHF. The V gene is TRBV4-2, the J gene TRBJ1-6; D is unresolved. Trimming removed 0 bases from V and 3 bases from J, with 9 bases in between. This CDR3 region has 16 residues. The V gene's germline CDR1 is LGHNA and CDR2 YNFKEQ.

This chain connects TRBV10-2 to TRBJ2-2; 9 bases are a match to TRBD1. The V gene end was trimmed by 2 bases and the J gene end by 6 bases; junction bases not matched to a gene: 1. The CDR3 extends over 14 amino acids. The germline V gene has CDR1 WSHSY and CDR2 SAAADI. The CDR3 region is CASSERTGAGELFF. DNA of the CDR3: TGCGCCAGCAGTGAGAGGACAGGGGCCGGGGAGCTGTTTTTT.

This clone was seen more than once but under ten times. The chain joins TRBV5-4 to TRBJ2-3; 12 bases agree with TRBD1. The CDR3 has 16 amino acids. Germline trimming cut 0 bases from V and 6 bases from J; bases unmatched to any gene: 5. The germline V gene encodes CDR1 SGHNT and CDR2 YYREEE (reference sequence). DNA of the CDR3: TGTGCCAGCAGCTTGGTTAGGGGACAGGGGGCGGATACGCAGTATTTT. It codes for CASSLVRGQGADTQYF.

The chain joins TRBV7-2 to TRBJ2-5; TRBD2 matches at 11 bases. V gave up 5 bases and J gave up 5 bases; unmatched junction bases: 7. Germline V gene lookup returns CDR1 SGHTA and CDR2 FQGNSA. The CDR3 runs to 15 residues. CDR3 DNA sequence: TGTGCCAGCAGCAAACTTAGCGGGGGGGCTGAGACCCAGTACTTC. Its protein is CASSKLSGGAETQYF.

This clone was found once. The chain's CDR3 is CASIPAENYGYTF. The CDR3 DNA sequence: TGTGCCAGCATTCCCGCAGAAAACTATGGCTACACCTTC. The V gene is TRBV6-1, the J gene TRBJ1-2; D remains ambiguous. The CDR3 length is 13 residues. V shed 7 bases and J shed 2 bases, with 11 bases lying between them. CDR1 is MNHNS, CDR2 SASEGT, per germline.

The rearrangement uses TRBV6-6 and TRBJ2-7, with D possibly TRBD2 on 6 matching bases. V was trimmed by 4 bases and J by 6 bases, leaving 16 bases between them. This CDR3 is 14 amino acids long. The germline V gene encodes CDR1 MNHNY and CDR2 SVGAGI (reference sequence). The CDR3 reads CASSLEGPLFEQYF. DNA for the CDR3: TGTGCCAGCAGTTTGGAGGGGCCCTTATTCGAGCAGTACTTC.

This chain connects TRBV5-1 to TRBJ2-7, with a tentative D call TRBD2 (7 bases). Germline V gene data show CDR1 as SGHRS and CDR2 as YFSETQ. Trimming left V 7 bases short and J 4 bases short, with 24 bases between. CDR3 length equals 16 residues. The CDR3: CASSSEGGGPTYEQYF. CDR3 bases: TGCGCCAGCTCGAGTGAGGGGGGAGGGCCGACGTACGAGCAGTACTTC.

This clone was recorded a few times. V usage is TRBV6-5 and J usage is TRBJ2-3; TRBD1 agrees at 7 bases. Per the germline V gene, CDR1 is MNHEY and CDR2 is SVGAGI. Trimming took 7 bases from V and 0 from J; bases not matched to a gene: 4. CDR3 length: 14 amino acids. CDR3 region: CASNRGPSTDTQYF. DNA of the CDR3: TGTGCCAGCAACAGGGGCCCTAGCACAGATACGCAGTATTTT.

The V call is TRBV7-2, the J call TRBJ2-1, with a weak D call TRBD2 (8 bases). Trimming shortened V by 5 bases and J by 0 bases, and 17 bases separated the two germline ends. Germline loops: CDR1 SGHTA, CDR2 FQGNSA. The CDR3 covers 17 residues. As DNA, the CDR3 is TGTGCCAGCAGCCCGACAGGGACTAGTTTCTCCTACAATGAGCAGTTCTTC. Translation gives CASSPTGTSFSYNEQFF.

The chain employs TRBV19 and TRBJ1-5; a weak D match, TRBD1 (5 bases). V was trimmed by 5 bases and J by 0 bases, leaving 14 bases between them. Looked up from germline, CDR1 is LNHDA and CDR2 is SQIVND (reference sequence). The CDR3 sequence is 16 residues long. CDR3 nucleotides: TGTGCCAGTAGTCCAAGGGGCAGGGATAGCAATCAGCCCCAGCATTTT. Translation: CASSPRGRDSNQPQHF.

The CDR3 region is CASSWGGRNEQFF. As DNA, the CDR3 is TGTGCCAGCAGCTGGGGGGGGCGGAATGAGCAGTTCTTC. The chain joins TRBV7-6 to TRBJ2-1, with D tentatively TRBD2 (7 bases). The length of the CDR3 is 13 residues. V lost 4 bases to trimming and J lost 7 bases, with 11 bases between them. Germline assignment: CDR1 SGHVS and CDR2 FNYEAQ.

There are a few counts of this clone. This chain uses TRBV9 with TRBJ2-1; possibly TRBD2 for D (6 bases). Germline V CDR1 and CDR2: SGDLS, YYNGEE. The CDR3 runs 14 residues. The germline V and J ends were trimmed by 0 bases and 8 bases, with 12 bases remaining between them. The CDR3 nucleotides are TGTGCCAGCAGCGTAGCCGGGAGTAGAGATGAGCAGTTCTTC. Translating it yields CASSVAGSRDEQFF.

The chain combines TRBV5-1 with TRBJ2-3, with 15 bases matching TRBD2. Germline CDR1 SGHRS, CDR2 YFSETQ. CDR3 size: 17 residues. V lost 5 bases to trimming and J lost 1 base; unmatched junction nucleotides: 5. The CDR3 nucleotides are TGCGCCAGCAGTTTTGGACTAGCGGGGGGGGGCACAGATACGCAGTATTTT. Its translation is CASSFGLAGGGTDTQYF.